Each of the 27 T cell receptor beta chains below was sequenced from the same sample in a study of CXCR3-negative and CXCR3-positive naive CD8 T cells. The TRB libraries of cDNA were built by UMI-labeled 5' RACE. Each CDR3 protein gets one entry in TCRdb, which reprocessed the 5' RACE reads and gives no DNA. This table holds tens of thousands of distinct CDR3 sequences. Specimen: naive CXCR3- CD8+ T cells from blood. Noted subset: CD45RO-CCR7+CD27+CD95- naive CD8+ T cells lacking CXCR3 (TNR3-). The source of these receptors is a human donor in good health. Some clones in this sample may be carry-over from other donors' samples.

CDR3 protein: CASSPRQGYGYTF. The chain links TRBV12-3 or TRBV12-4 to TRBJ1-2; absent DNA, TCRdb's TRBD1 call cannot be checked. This CDR3 contains 13 residues.

The chain is built from TRBV7-2 and TRBJ2-1; TCRdb gives TRBD2 as the D gene, but with no DNA this cannot be confirmed. This CDR3 is built from 23 residues. From germline, CDR1 is SGHTA and CDR2 FQGNSA. The CDR3 protein is CASSHLGVNVSSGGGSSYNEQFF.

The chain couples TRBV14 to TRBJ2-1; TCRdb outputs TRBD2, but without DNA this stays unchecked. Germline loops: CDR1 SGHDN, CDR2 FVKESK. The CDR3 totals 17 residues. The CDR3 protein is CASSQASGTSSYNEQFF.

The chain uses TRBV7-2 and TRBJ2-1; TCRdb's assignment of TRBD1 cannot be checked, as there is no DNA. This CDR3 has 16 amino acids. Germline V gene lookup returns CDR1 SGHTA and CDR2 FQGNSA. The CDR3 sequence: CASSLNVGGSYNEQFF.

The rearrangement joins TRBV20-1 to TRBJ2-1; TCRdb designates TRBD2, a call that cannot be tested without DNA. The CDR3 is 14 amino acids. Germline lookup yields CDR1 DFQATT and CDR2 SNEGSKA (reference sequence). This CDR3 reads CSAASGGAPDEQFF.

CDR3 sequence reads: CASSPNELSNYGYTF. The chain employs TRBV7-2 and TRBJ1-2; the D gene TCRdb calls, TRBD1, cannot be checked with no DNA. Looked up from germline, CDR1 is SGHTA and CDR2 is FQGNSA. The CDR3 length is 15 residues.

The rearrangement links TRBV7-9 to TRBJ2-1; the TRBD2 assignment by TCRdb is unverifiable without DNA. The germline V gene has CDR1 SEHNR and CDR2 FQNEAQ (reference sequence). CDR3 length equals 15 residues. This chain's CDR3 is CASSLGLGFNNEQFF.

This chain joins TRBV7-2 and TRBJ2-1; absent DNA, TCRdb's TRBD2 call cannot be checked. The CDR3 covers 16 residues. Germline CDR1 SGHTA, CDR2 FQGNSA. CDR3 residues: CASSSTTSGGYNEQFF.

The V and J genes are TRBV5-1 and TRBJ2-1. Germline lookup yields CDR1 SGHRS and CDR2 YFSETQ. The CDR3 sequence is 15 residues long. CDR3: CASSLGQGLYNEQFF. Based on the CDR3 plus reference TRBV5-1 and TRBJ2-1, the full variable domain is KAGVTQTPRYLIKTRGQQVTLSCSPISGHRSVSWYQQTPGQGLQFLFEYFSETQRNKGNFPGRFSGRQFSNSRSEMNVSTLELGDSALYLCASSLGQGLYNEQFFGPGTRLTVL.

The genes are TRBV25-1 and TRBJ2-7; TCRdb names TRBD2, which stays unverified in the absence of DNA. Germline V CDR1 and CDR2: MGHDK, SYGVNS. The CDR3 loop spans 15 amino acids. CDR3 protein: CASSGLRDRLREQYF.

Considering frequency, this clonotype is medium-sized (0.01 to 0.1%). This rearrangement joins TRBV20-1 to TRBJ2-1; TCRdb outputs TRBD1, but without DNA this stays unchecked. This CDR3 region has 16 residues. Germline CDR1 reads DFQATT; CDR2 reads SNEGSKA (reference sequence). The CDR3 reads CSARGDGGSTYNEQFF.

The genes are TRBV3-1 and TRBJ1-5; with no DNA, the TCRdb D assignment of TRBD1 cannot be verified. The CDR3 covers 15 residues. Germline V gene data show CDR1 as LGHDT and CDR2 as YNNKEL (reference sequence). CDR3 amino acids: CASSQDRGAGQPQHF.

V and J are TRBV19 and TRBJ2-1; TCRdb's D call, TRBD1, is unchecked because there is no DNA. The germline gives CDR1 LNHDA, CDR2 SQIVND (reference sequence). The CDR3 contains 15 residues. The CDR3: CASTTGVGSWNEQFF. The complete variable domain, with remaining parts taken from reference TRBV19 and TRBJ2-1, reads DGGITQSPKYLFRKEGQNVTLSCEQNLNHDAMYWYRQDPGQGLRLIYYSQIVNDFQKGDIAEGYSVSREKKESFPLTVTSAQKNPTAFYLCASTTGVGSWNEQFFGPGTRLTVL.

The V call is TRBV5-6, the J call TRBJ1-2; without DNA, the TCRdb call of TRBD1 cannot be checked. The CDR3 is 15 amino acids. Looked up from germline, CDR1 is SGHDT and CDR2 is YYEEEE. Here the CDR3 reads CASSFDRGFIYGYTF.

The CDR3 sequence: CASTRPGLAGVNEQFF. V is TRBV2 and J is TRBJ2-1; no DNA is available, so the TRBD2 call from TCRdb remains unchecked. CDR1 and CDR2 from the germline V gene are SNHLY and FYNNEI. The CDR3 totals 16 residues.

This chain joins TRBV4-1 and TRBJ2-7; TCRdb returns TRBD1, unconfirmable since there is no DNA. Germline lookup yields CDR1 MGHRA and CDR2 YSYEKL. The length of the CDR3 is 15 residues. Here the CDR3 reads CASSHPQTGRDEQYF.

The chain is built from TRBV4-2 and TRBJ2-7; TCRdb names TRBD2, which stays unverified in the absence of DNA. Per germline, CDR1 LGHNA and CDR2 YNFKEQ. CDR3 size: 14 residues. Here the CDR3 reads CASSQDEGPYEQYF.

V is TRBV7-9 and J is TRBJ2-2. The V gene's germline CDR1 is SEHNR and CDR2 FQNEAQ (reference sequence). The CDR3 runs 15 residues. This chain's CDR3 is CASSLLAQNTGELFF.

The chain employs TRBV7-6 and TRBJ2-7; TCRdb returns TRBD1, unconfirmable since there is no DNA. Germline lookup yields CDR1 SGHVS and CDR2 FNYEAQ. The CDR3 runs 13 residues. The chain's CDR3 is CASSPRTGSEQYF.

The chain has TRBV28 and TRBJ2-1; TCRdb's assignment of TRBD2 cannot be checked, as there is no DNA. This CDR3 has 17 residues. The germline V gene has CDR1 MDHEN and CDR2 SYDVKM. The CDR3 reads CASSPRLAGALYNEQFF. The full variable domain, in which reference TRBV28 and TRBJ2-1 provide the parts outside the CDR3, is DVKVTQSSRYLVKRTGEKVFLECVQDMDHENMFWYRQDPGLGLRLIYFSYDVKMKEKGDIPEGYSVSREKKERFSLILESASTNQTSMYLCASSPRLAGALYNEQFFGPGTRLTVL.

This chain uses TRBV29-1 with TRBJ2-2; the TCRdb call, TRBD1, lacks DNA for checking. This CDR3 is built from 13 residues. Germline-derived CDR1 and CDR2 are SQVTM and ANQGSEA. CDR3 region: CSVDAGATGELFF.

This chain uses TRBV6-2 or TRBV6-3 with TRBJ2-1; lacking DNA, the TRBD1 call made by TCRdb goes unchecked. This CDR3 has 17 amino acids. Germline V gene lookup returns CDR1 MNHEY and CDR2 SVGEGT. CDR3 sequence reads: CASSYRGYQGRYNEQFF.

The gene calls are TRBV4-3 and TRBJ2-7; TCRdb reports TRBD1, a call that lacks DNA to check it against. The CDR3 has 16 amino acids. The germline V gene has CDR1 LGHNA and CDR2 YSLEER. CDR3 region: CASSQDQQGRTYEQYF.

V gene TRBV5-1 combines with J gene TRBJ2-1. Germline V gene sequence: CDR1 SGHRS, CDR2 YFSETQ. CDR3 length: 15 amino acids. CDR3 sequence: CASSSDWDSYNEQFF.

This clonotype shows up as medium-sized by frequency. J is TRBJ2-3 and V is TRBV6-2 or TRBV6-3; TCRdb selects TRBD2, and the lack of DNA leaves this call unchecked. CDR3 length: 12 residues. Germline V gene sequence: CDR1 MNHEY, CDR2 SVGEGT. CDR3 loop: CASSWAVDTQYF.

The V gene is TRBV9, the J gene TRBJ2-3; with no DNA, the TCRdb D assignment of TRBD1 cannot be verified. The CDR3 spans 15 residues. Germline-derived CDR1 and CDR2 are SGDLS and YYNGEE. The CDR3 here is CASSVIGALVDTQYF.

CDR3 residues: CASSYNQPQHF. The chain joins TRBV5-8 to TRBJ1-5. The CDR3 contains 11 residues. Germline assignment: CDR1 SGHTS and CDR2 YDEGEE.